This section outlines one T cell receptor (beta chain) sequence together with its context. Its specificity is unknown. The data stem from a study of OX40 agonist ivuxolimab in advanced cancers. About the research overall: Averaging approximately 60 years in age, with a range of roughly 20 to 90, the cohort was 65% to 90% male.

Study-wide results and caveats: Nonresponders, in some cases, also had low normalized T-cell clonal expansion.

Profiled with immunoSEQ multiplex PCR; TCRdb holds only in-frame clones, not every one. The sample gives approximately 80,000 clones, roughly 94% of which show up once; 9.6% is in the top ten. V was clipped by 2 bases and J by 5 bases, with 13 bases between them. The germline V gene encodes CDR1 KGHSH and CDR2 LQKENI. The length of the CDR3 is 14 residues. The sequence was collected from an adult with an advanced solid tumor such as melanoma, head and neck, liver or kidney cancer. This rearrangement joins TRBV18 to TRBJ2-7; the D is unclear. The source was CD4+ or CD8+ T cells sorted from blood, collected in a trial of the OX40 agonist ivuxolimab. CDR3 coding DNA: TGTGCCAGCTCACCAACCGGGTCTAAGGACGAGCAGTACTTC. This gives the protein CASSPTGSKDEQYF.